The present T cell receptor (beta chain) was sequenced within a study of blood T cell repertoires in COVID-19. This CDR3 contains 14 residues. Trimming removed 3 bases from V and 3 bases from J; junction bases left unmatched: 3. Germline V CDR1 and CDR2: KGHSH, LQKENI. Data came from immunoSEQ multiplex PCR; TCRdb stores just in-frame clones and leaves some out. This table holds about 300,000 clones, around 84% found once. The J gene is TRBJ2-5, the V gene TRBV18; 8 positions agree with TRBD1. The sample was PBMCs or T cells enriched from blood (not recorded which). The TCR sequence derives from a man aged 25 to 40 who had recovered from COVID-19. CDR3 amino acids: CASSPVTGEETQYF. CDR3 sequence (DNA): TGTGCCAGCTCACCGGTGACAGGGGAAGAGACCCAGTACTTC. Filled out from reference TRBV18 and TRBJ2-5, the complete variable domain reads NAGVMQNPRHLVRRRGQEARLRCSPMKGHSHVYWYRQLPEEGLKFMVYLQKENIIDESGMPKERFSAEFPKEGPSILRIQQVVRGDSAAYFCASSPVTGEETQYFGPGTRLLVL.